The 25 T cell receptor beta chains reported below all come from one sample, sequenced in a study of blood T cell repertoires in COVID-19. Clones were read by immunoSEQ multiplex PCR, and TCRdb kept only the in-frame ones, dropping some. This table holds 310,000 or so clones, 70% to 90% found once. Source material: peripheral blood. Receptors were obtained from a woman between 50 and 59 years old with active or convalescent COVID-19.

The chain is built from TRBV19 and TRBJ2-3; 10 bases match TRBD2. V shed 5 bases and J 1 base; nucleotides not matched to a gene: 6. Per germline, CDR1 LNHDA and CDR2 SQIVND (reference sequence). The CDR3 totals 16 residues. This CDR3 reads CASSPQAGGGTDTQYF. The CDR3 nucleotides are TGTGCCAGTAGTCCCCAAGCGGGAGGGGGCACAGATACGCAGTATTTT.

The rearrangement joins TRBV6-6 to TRBJ2-1; 9 positions match TRBD2. The CDR3 covers 18 residues. CDR1 is MNHNY, CDR2 SVGAGI, per germline (reference sequence). V trimming: 5 bases; J trimming: 4 bases; junction bases outside the gene matches: 15. DNA for the CDR3: TGTGCCAGCAGTCCCGACAGGGAGGGACTAGCTAATTACAATGAGCAGTTCTTC. Protein sequence: CASSPDREGLANYNEQFF.

The chain carries TRBV5-4 and TRBJ2-7, with TRBD2 matching 13 bases. The germline CDR1 and CDR2 sequences are SGHNT and YYREEE (reference sequence). After removal of 0 bases from V and 3 bases from J, the junction contained 3 bases not matched to a gene. This CDR3 comprises 16 residues. The CDR3 region is CASSLGGTSGIYEQYF. The CDR3 DNA reads as TGTGCCAGCAGCTTGGGGGGGACTAGCGGGATCTACGAGCAGTACTTC.

The chain has TRBV27 and TRBJ1-2; no clear D. Trimming removed 2 bases from V and 2 bases from J, with 6 bases in between. This CDR3 contains 13 residues. Per germline, CDR1 MNHEY and CDR2 SMNVEV (reference sequence). The CDR3 reads CASSLHSNYGYTF. The CDR3 nucleotides read TGTGCCAGCAGTTTACACAGCAACTATGGCTACACCTTC.

The CDR3 DNA reads TGCGCCAGCGGGGATCCGGGACAGCAATATGGCTACACCTTC. It translates to CASGDPGQQYGYTF. The chain uses TRBV5-1 and TRBJ1-2, with 7 positions matching TRBD1. CDR1 and CDR2 from the germline V gene are SGHRS and YFSETQ. The CDR3 spans 14 residues. V dropped 7 bases and J dropped 5; count of bases not matched to a gene: 11.

The gene calls are TRBV15 and TRBJ2-5; D is uncertain. The CDR3 has 10 residues. Trimming left V 10 bases short and J 3 bases short, with 6 bases between. Germline assignment: CDR1 LNHNV and CDR2 YYDKDF (reference sequence). The CDR3 coding sequence is TGTGCCATCCTTAAAGAGACCCAGTACTTC. This encodes CAILKETQYF.

This rearrangement joins TRBV11-2 to TRBJ2-7; D unresolved. V lost 3 bases, J lost 5 bases, and 8 bases lay in between. Looked up from germline, CDR1 is SGHAT and CDR2 is FQNNGV. The CDR3 contains 12 residues. CDR3 in amino acids: CASSLAFHEQYF. The CDR3 DNA sequence: TGTGCCAGCAGCTTGGCTTTCCACGAGCAGTACTTC.

The chain employs TRBV28 and TRBJ1-2; D not resolved. The length of the CDR3 is 15 residues. Trimming left V 3 bases short and J 6 bases short, with 17 bases between. Germline assignment: CDR1 MDHEN and CDR2 SYDVKM. CDR3 residues: CASSFFGAKRDGYTF. CDR3 DNA sequence: TGTGCCAGCAGTTTCTTCGGTGCCAAGCGGGATGGCTACACCTTC.

The gene calls are TRBV6-2 or TRBV6-3 and TRBJ2-7; a weak D match, TRBD1 (5 bases). The CDR3 runs 14 residues. The V and J ends lost 3 bases and 0 bases respectively, with 9 bases between them. CDR1 is MNHEY, CDR2 SVGEGT, per germline. CDR3 protein: CASSYPDSSYEQYF. The CDR3 DNA reads TGTGCCAGCAGTTATCCCGACAGCTCCTACGAGCAGTACTTC.

This clone has only one observation. The chain recombines TRBV30 with TRBJ1-2; tentative D call: TRBD1 (5 bases). The CDR3 extends over 13 amino acids. Between the trimmed V and J ends, which lost 6 bases and 4 bases, there was a span of 15 bases. Per the germline V gene, CDR1 is GTSNPN and CDR2 is SVGIG (reference sequence). The CDR3 sequence: CACFSRGTYGYTF. CDR3 coding DNA: TGTGCCTGTTTTTCTAGGGGCACCTATGGCTACACCTTC. The full variable domain, its missing parts supplied by reference TRBV30 and TRBJ1-2, is SQTIHQWPATLVQPVGSPLSLECTVEGTSNPNLYWYRQAAGRGLQLLFYSVGIGQISSEVPQNLSASRPQDRQFILSSKKLLLSDSGFYLCACFSRGTYGYTFGSGTRLTVV.

This chain connects TRBV28 to TRBJ1-2; no reliable D call. Germline V gene lookup returns CDR1 MDHEN and CDR2 SYDVKM. This CDR3 contains 15 residues. Between the trimmed V and J ends, which lost 7 bases and 4 bases, there was a span of 19 bases. The CDR3 sequence: CASTSSQQFLYGYTF. CDR3 bases: TGTGCCAGCACCTCATCTCAACAGTTCCTCTATGGCTACACCTTC.

This clone was seen a single time. The J gene is TRBJ1-5, the V gene TRBV30; 7 bases map to TRBD1. Trimming removed 0 bases from V and 1 base from J; junction bases left unmatched: 3. The CDR3 contains 15 residues. Germline CDR1 reads GTSNPN; CDR2 reads SVGIG (reference sequence). The CDR3 bases are TGTGCCTGGAGTGTAGGCAGGGGGAGCAATCAGCCCCAGCATTTT. Amino acid sequence: CAWSVGRGSNQPQHF.

On this clone: The sample has other DNA sequences that encode this CDR3 too. The V gene is TRBV3-1 (or the pseudogene TRBV3-2), the J gene TRBJ2-7; D is unresolved. This CDR3 has 12 amino acids. The V and J ends lost 0 bases and 4 bases respectively, with 4 bases between them. CDR1 and CDR2 from the germline V gene are LGHDT and YNNKEL (reference sequence). The CDR3 bases are TGTGCCAGCAGCCAAGATCTTTACGAGCAGTACTTC. Its protein is CASSQDLYEQYF.

The chain couples TRBV19 to TRBJ2-7; TRBD1 aligns across 9 bases. J lost 2 bases, V lost 5 bases, and 7 bases had no gene match. Per germline, CDR1 LNHDA and CDR2 SQIVND (reference sequence). The CDR3 has 15 residues. The CDR3 DNA reads TGTGCCAGTAGTGTTCGACAGGGGGGCGCCTACGAGCAGTACTTC. This codes for CASSVRQGGAYEQYF.

This chain uses TRBV7-9 with TRBJ1-3; TRBD1 might be the D (6 bases). Between the trimmed V and J ends, which lost 3 bases and 0 bases, there was a span of 18 bases. Germline V gene sequence: CDR1 SEHNR, CDR2 FQNEAQ (reference sequence). The length of the CDR3 is 18 residues. The CDR3 DNA is TGTGCCAGCAGCTTTATCCTTAAACAGGGCGTCTCTGGAAACACCATATATTTT. Amino acid sequence: CASSFILKQGVSGNTIYF.

CDR3 in amino acids: CSVTGEGHEQYF. CDR3 sequence (DNA): TGCAGCGTGACAGGGGAGGGTCACGAGCAGTACTTC. The chain has TRBV29-1 and TRBJ2-7; D possibly corresponds to TRBD1 (8 bases). This CDR3 is built from 12 residues. Trimming took off 6 bases at V and 5 bases at J, with 14 bases between the two ends. Looked up from germline, CDR1 is SQVTM and CDR2 is ANQGSEA.

The rearrangement joins TRBV5-4 to TRBJ2-3, with D possibly matching TRBD2 (5 bases). Germline assignment: CDR1 SGHNT and CDR2 YYREEE (reference sequence). This CDR3 has 14 residues. V was shortened by 4 bases and J by 1 base, with 10 bases between the two germline ends. The DNA of the CDR3 is TGTGCCAGCAGCCCGGAAGCGGGCACAGATACGCAGTATTTT. Its translation: CASSPEAGTDTQYF.

The chain couples TRBV5-4 to TRBJ2-7; a possible D gene is TRBD1 (5 bases). This CDR3 region has 15 residues. The germline V gene has CDR1 SGHNT and CDR2 YYREEE (reference sequence). Trimming took 1 base from V and 0 from J, leaving 11 bases between them. CDR3 nucleotides: TGTGCCAGCAGCTTGAAACAAGGGGTCTCCTACGAGCAGTACTTC. It yields the protein CASSLKQGVSYEQYF.

This chain connects TRBV7-8 to TRBJ2-4; 7 bases map to TRBD2. The CDR3 loop spans 17 amino acids. V gave up 2 bases and J gave up 7 bases; unmatched junction bases: 14. Germline CDR1 is SGHVS and CDR2 is FQNEAQ. The CDR3 sequence is CASSLSGGGSSGNIQYF. For the CDR3, the DNA is TGTGCCAGCAGCTTATCCGGTGGCGGGAGTTCTGGGAACATTCAGTACTTC.

This clone came up once. The rearrangement joins TRBV2 to TRBJ2-1; D not resolved. This CDR3 has 14 amino acids. V lost 5 bases and J 2 bases, leaving 10 bases between the germline ends. CDR1 and CDR2 from the germline V gene are SNHLY and FYNNEI. The CDR3 sequence is CASSLRQAYNEQFF. CDR3 sequence (DNA): TGTGCCAGCAGTCTGCGACAAGCCTACAATGAGCAGTTCTTC.

The chain links TRBV24-1 to TRBJ2-7; TRBD1 might be the D (5 bases). CDR1 and CDR2 from the germline V gene are KGHDR and SFDVKD. The CDR3 is 15 amino acids. V gave up 9 bases and J gave up 1 base, with 18 bases separating them. The CDR3 DNA is TGTGCCACCTTAGCTCCGGACATGAGGTCCTACGAGCAGTACTTC. This encodes CATLAPDMRSYEQYF.

V and J are TRBV24-1 and TRBJ1-2; 8 bases are shared with TRBD1. The CDR3 covers 16 residues. Trimming at V came to 3 bases and at J to 2 bases, leaving 7 bases not matched to a gene. Germline V gives CDR1 KGHDR, CDR2 SFDVKD. The CDR3 nucleotides read TGTGCCACCAGTGATCCGTCACAGGGGGAAAACTATGGCTACACCTTC. Protein: CATSDPSQGENYGYTF.

This sequence joins TRBV2 and TRBJ2-7; 10 bases map to TRBD1. Germline loops: CDR1 SNHLY, CDR2 FYNNEI. V gave up 7 bases and J gave up 7 bases; unmatched junction bases: 7. This CDR3 has 13 amino acids. The CDR3: CASTFDRGLEQYF. As DNA, the CDR3 is TGTGCCAGCACTTTTGACAGGGGGCTGGAGCAGTACTTC.

This clone was seen just once. The chain recombines TRBV4-2 with TRBJ2-7; possibly TRBD1 for D (7 bases). The CDR3 is made up of 15 amino acids. CDR1 and CDR2 (germline): LGHNA, YNFKEQ. The V end was cut by 4 bases, the J end by 6 bases, with 19 bases between. CDR3 residues: CASSPSVQGGSEQYF. CDR3 coding DNA: TGTGCCAGCAGCCCTAGCGTCCAGGGGGGTTCCGAGCAGTACTTC.

This clone appeared a single time. J is TRBJ2-1 and V is TRBV30, with D tentatively TRBD1 or TRBD2 (5 bases each). The CDR3 runs 12 residues. Germline V gives CDR1 GTSNPN, CDR2 SVGIG (reference sequence). Trimming stripped 5 bases from V and 9 bases from J, with 14 bases between. This CDR3 reads CAWGTSAGEQFF. CDR3 DNA: TGTGCCTGGGGGACCTCGGCGGGTGAGCAGTTCTTC.